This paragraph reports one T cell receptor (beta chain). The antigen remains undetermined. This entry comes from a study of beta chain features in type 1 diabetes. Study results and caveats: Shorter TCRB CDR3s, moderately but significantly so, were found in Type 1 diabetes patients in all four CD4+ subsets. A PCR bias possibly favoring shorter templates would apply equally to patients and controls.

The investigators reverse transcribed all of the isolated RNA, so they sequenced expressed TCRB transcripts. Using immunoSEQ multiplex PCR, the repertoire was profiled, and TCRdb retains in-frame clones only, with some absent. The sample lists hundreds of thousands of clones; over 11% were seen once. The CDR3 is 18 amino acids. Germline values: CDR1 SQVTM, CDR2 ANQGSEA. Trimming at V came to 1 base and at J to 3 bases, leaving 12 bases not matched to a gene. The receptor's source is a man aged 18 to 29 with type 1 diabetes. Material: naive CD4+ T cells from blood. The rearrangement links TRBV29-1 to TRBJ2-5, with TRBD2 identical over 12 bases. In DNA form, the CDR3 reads TGCAGCGTTGAAGCGACTAGCGGGGGAACGCTACCGAAAGAGACCCAGTACTTC. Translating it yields CSVEATSGGTLPKETQYF.